These T cell receptor beta chains were read from a single sample in a study of shared clonotypes between healthy human individuals. The protocol was immunoSEQ multiplex PCR, while the TCRdb copy is restricted to in-frame clones and leaves out a portion. The table shows 400,000 to 600,000 clones, with 95% to 97% occurring only once. Sequenced sample: naive CD4+ T cells sorted from blood. The receptors here all came from a woman in her 30s in good health. Each CDR3 is given with its conserved first and last residue. D genes are given only for firm matches. Clone sizes are given selectively: once, few, many, or a class where the clone is expanded.

abundance	v_gene	d_gene	j_gene	CDR3nt	CDR3aa
once	TRBV7-6	.	TRBJ2-2	TGTGCCAGCAGCGGACGTCGGAGTAGCGGAAACCTTGGGGGTGGCGGGGAGCTGTTTTTT	CASSGRRSSGNLGGGGELFF
.	TRBV5-1	TRBD1	TRBJ2-5	TGCGCCAGCAGCTTCGGAGGTAGCAGGGGGCGCGGGGAGACCCAGTACTTC	CASSFGGSRGRGETQYF
.	TRBV4-2	TRBD2	TRBJ2-5	TGTGCCAGCAGCCAAGGGTTAGGGCTTAGTAGCGGGAGTGCGGAGACCCAGTACTTC	CASSQGLGLSSGSAETQYF
.	TRBV28	TRBD2	TRBJ2-7	TGTGCCAGCAAGACTAGCGGATCCGCCCCCTCCTACGAGCAGTACTTC	CASKTSGSAPSYEQYF
once	TRBV19	.	TRBJ2-3	TGTGCCAGTAGTATAAGGGGGGGCACAGATACGCAGTATTTT	CASSIRGGTDTQYF
.	TRBV11-2	.	TRBJ1-1	TGTGCCAGCAGCTTAGGGGAGAACACTGAAGCTTTCTTT	CASSLGENTEAFF
.	TRBV5-4	TRBD2	TRBJ2-1	TGTGCCAGCAGCTTGGGGGCGACTAGCGGTAATGAGCAGTTCTTC	CASSLGATSGNEQFF
.	TRBV6-5	.	TRBJ1-5	TGTGCCAGCAGGTCTTGGAGTAGCAATCAGCCCCAGCATTTT	CASRSWSSNQPQHF
.	TRBV6-6	TRBD2	TRBJ2-7	TGTGCCAGCAGTAGTCGACTAGCGGGATTAAACGAGCAGTACTTC	CASSSRLAGLNEQYF
.	TRBV28	.	TRBJ1-1	TGTGCCAGCAGTTTTCCTTGGCACACTGAAGCTTTCTTT	CASSFPWHTEAFF
.	TRBV28	.	TRBJ2-7	TGTGCCAGCAGTTTAGGGGGAAGCCTTTCCTACGAGCAGTACTTC	CASSLGGSLSYEQYF
.	TRBV2	TRBD2	TRBJ2-5	TGTGCCAGCAGCGATGGGACTAGCGGGAGCCCGGGGGAGACCCAGTACTTC	CASSDGTSGSPGETQYF